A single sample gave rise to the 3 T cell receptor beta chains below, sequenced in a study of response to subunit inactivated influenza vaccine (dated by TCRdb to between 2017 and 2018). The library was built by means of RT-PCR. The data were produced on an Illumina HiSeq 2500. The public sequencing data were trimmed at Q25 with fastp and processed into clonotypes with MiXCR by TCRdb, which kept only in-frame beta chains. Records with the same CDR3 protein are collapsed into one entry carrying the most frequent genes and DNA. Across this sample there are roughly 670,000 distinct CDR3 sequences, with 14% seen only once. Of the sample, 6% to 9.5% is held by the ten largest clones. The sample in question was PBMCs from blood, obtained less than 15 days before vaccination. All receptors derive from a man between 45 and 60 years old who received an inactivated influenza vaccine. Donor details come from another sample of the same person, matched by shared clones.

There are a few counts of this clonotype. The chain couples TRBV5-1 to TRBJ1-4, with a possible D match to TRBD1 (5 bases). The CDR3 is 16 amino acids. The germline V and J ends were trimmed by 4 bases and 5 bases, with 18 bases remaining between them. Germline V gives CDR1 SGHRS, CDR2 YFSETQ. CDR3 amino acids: CASSPGQGDINEKLFF. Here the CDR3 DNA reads TGCGCCAGCAGCCCCGGGCAGGGAGACATAAATGAAAAACTGTTTTTT.

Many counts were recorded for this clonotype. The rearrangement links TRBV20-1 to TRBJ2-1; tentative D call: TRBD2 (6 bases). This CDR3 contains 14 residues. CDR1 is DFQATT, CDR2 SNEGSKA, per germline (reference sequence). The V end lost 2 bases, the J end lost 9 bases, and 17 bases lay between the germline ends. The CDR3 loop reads CSARRGSGGFEQFF. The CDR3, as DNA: TGCAGTGCTAGAAGGGGTAGCGGCGGGTTTGAGCAGTTCTTC.

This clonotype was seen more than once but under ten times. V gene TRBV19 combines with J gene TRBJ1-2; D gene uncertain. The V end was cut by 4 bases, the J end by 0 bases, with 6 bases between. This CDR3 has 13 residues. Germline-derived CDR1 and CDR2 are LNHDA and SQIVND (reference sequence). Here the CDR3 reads CASSRVPNYGYTF. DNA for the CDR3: TGTGCCAGTAGTAGAGTTCCTAACTATGGCTACACCTTC.